The sequence of this T cell receptor (beta chain) was determined in a study of T cell repertoires in cytomegalovirus infection. TCRdb re-derived calls from the reads in MiXCR, one entry per CDR3 protein. The profile shows roughly 120,000 distinct CDR3 sequences, about 32% of them singletons. As concerns this clonotype: Its antigen is still unknown.

The sequence was collected from a human donor in good health (CMV status not recorded). Some clones in this sample may be carry-over from other donors' samples. Sequenced material: CD8+ T cells from cultured PBMCs, taken from culture after CMV antigen stimulation.

In DNA, the CDR3 is TGCGCCAGCAGCCAAACAGGTAGCACCGGTGAGCAGTTCTTC. Translation gives CASSQTGSTGEQFF. The rearrangement links TRBV4-1 to TRBJ2-1, with D perhaps TRBD1 (5 bases). V was shortened by 2 bases and J by 9 bases, with 14 bases between the two germline ends. This CDR3 region has 14 residues. CDR1 and CDR2 (germline): MGHRA, YSYEKL.